Listed below are T cell receptor beta chains from one sample, sequenced in a study of siplizumab effects on memory and regulatory T cells. Sequenced by immunoSEQ multiplex PCR; TCRdb stores in-frame clones only, minus some. The sample yields more than 70,000 clones, around 93% seen once. The sequencing input was CD8+ T cells sorted from blood. The receptors here all came from a human donor in good health. Each CDR3 is given with its conserved first and last residue. Each record gives: clone size, D gene, V gene, J gene, CDR3 protein, CDR3 DNA. The D gene is left open where the match is weak. Size is omitted from some rows. Given values are once, few, many or a class for expanded clones.

.	TRBD1	TRBV6-6	TRBJ2-1	CASRTQGGYNEQFF	TGTGCCAGCAGAACACAGGGGGGATACAATGAGCAGTTCTTC
.	.	TRBV5-6	TRBJ2-7	CASSLESVSYEQYF	TGTGCCAGCAGCTTGGAAAGCGTTTCCTACGAGCAGTACTTC
.	TRBD2	TRBV4-1	TRBJ2-1	CASSQDRNSGREQFF	TGCGCCAGCAGCCAAGATCGGAATAGCGGGAGAGAGCAGTTCTTC
few	.	TRBV19	TRBJ2-1	CASSIGWNEQFF	TGTGCCAGTAGTATAGGCTGGAATGAGCAGTTCTTC
.	.	TRBV6-1	TRBJ2-7	CASSEAPGAELYEQYF	TGTGCCAGCAGTGAAGCTCCAGGGGCAGAACTGTACGAGCAGTACTTC
.	.	TRBV6-1	TRBJ1-5	CASGGTYSNQPQHF	TGTGCCAGCGGCGGCACATATAGCAATCAGCCCCAGCATTTT
.	.	TRBV5-1	TRBJ2-1	CASSSSSYNEQFF	TGCGCCAGCAGCTCGAGCTCCTACAATGAGCAGTTCTTC
.	TRBD2	TRBV5-6	TRBJ2-1	CASSLAPQGLAGVNEQFF	TGTGCCAGCAGCTTGGCCCCGCAAGGACTAGCGGGAGTCAATGAGCAGTTCTTC
.	TRBD2	TRBV15	TRBJ2-1	CATSSSTSGIPYNEQFF	TGTGCCACCAGCAGTTCGACTAGCGGGATTCCCTACAATGAGCAGTTCTTC
.	.	TRBV2	TRBJ2-1	CASSELAYNEQFF	TGTGCCAGCAGTGAACTAGCGTACAATGAGCAGTTCTTC
.	.	TRBV19	TRBJ2-7	CASSIWGGEQYF	TGTGCCAGTAGTATATGGGGTGGCGAGCAGTACTTC
.	.	TRBV9	TRBJ2-2	CASSVVRTGNTGELFF	TGTGCCAGCAGCGTTGTGCGGACGGGGAACACCGGGGAGCTGTTTTTT
medium-sized	.	TRBV19	TRBJ2-7	CASSRSRGRYEQYF	TGTGCCAGTAGCAGGTCCCGGGGGCGATACGAGCAGTACTTC
once	.	TRBV6-5	TRBJ1-3	CASSYSSGNTIYF	TGTGCCAGCAGTTACTCGTCAGGAAACACCATATATTTT
.	TRBD2	TRBV19	TRBJ2-1	CACGAGYEQFF	TGTGCCTGTGGAGCGGGGTATGAGCAGTTCTTC
.	TRBD1	TRBV19	TRBJ2-1	CASIGQGNYEQFF	TGTGCCAGTATAGGACAGGGGAACTATGAGCAGTTCTTC
once	TRBD1	TRBV12-5	TRBJ2-7	CASGLTGAYEQYF	TGTGCTAGTGGTCTGACAGGGGCCTACGAGCAGTACTTC
.	.	TRBV4-1	TRBJ2-1	CASSQDTGYNEQFF	TGCGCCAGCAGCCAAGATACAGGCTACAATGAGCAGTTCTTC
.	.	TRBV5-5	TRBJ1-1	CASSWGLNTEAFF	TGTGCCAGCAGCTGGGGGTTAAACACTGAAGCTTTCTTT
.	.	TRBV6-4	TRBJ1-5	CATNLGQDNQPQHF	TGTGCCACTAACCTCGGGCAGGACAATCAGCCCCAGCATTTT
.	TRBD1	TRBV5-1	TRBJ2-1	CASSYRDRVGGNEQFF	TGCGCCAGCAGTTACCGGGACAGGGTGGGGGGCAATGAGCAGTTCTTC
.	.	TRBV13	TRBJ2-5	CASSHNPGPQETQYF	TGTGCCAGCAGCCACAACCCGGGACCGCAAGAGACCCAGTACTTC
once	TRBD2	TRBV5-8	TRBJ2-7	CASSSSGSTGYEQYF	TGTGCCAGCAGCTCGAGCGGGAGTACGGGCTACGAGCAGTACTTC
.	TRBD2	TRBV27	TRBJ2-7	CASSWGAGGYEQYF	TGTGCCAGCAGTTGGGGAGCGGGAGGCTACGAGCAGTACTTC
.	.	TRBV19	TRBJ2-5	CASSMGLQETQYF	TGTGCCAGTAGTATGGGACTTCAAGAGACCCAGTACTTC
.	TRBD2	TRBV18	TRBJ2-5	CASSPLWLAGRTQETQYF	TGTGCCAGCTCACCACTATGGCTAGCGGGGAGGACCCAAGAGACCCAGTACTTC
once	.	TRBV21-1	TRBJ2-3	CASSKEELAATDTQYF	TGTGCCAGCAGCAAAGAGGAACTAGCGGCCACAGATACGCAGTATTTT
.	.	TRBV4-2	TRBJ1-5	CASSQGSEEQPQHF	TGTGCCAGCAGCCAAGGGAGCGAAGAACAGCCCCAGCATTTT
.	TRBD2	TRBV5-6	TRBJ2-1	CASSFTGREDEQFF	TGTGCCAGCAGCTTTACGGGCCGGGAGGATGAGCAGTTCTTC
.	.	TRBV28	TRBJ2-2	CASRSTNTGELFF	TGTGCCAGCAGGTCAACGAACACCGGGGAGCTGTTTTTT
.	TRBD2	TRBV13	TRBJ2-3	CASSLRWDSGYSTDTQYF	TGTGCCAGCAGCCTACGGTGGGATAGCGGGTACAGCACAGATACGCAGTATTTT
.	.	TRBV12-2	TRBJ2-5	CASRNPPAETQYF	TGTGCAAGTCGCAACCCCCCCGCAGAGACCCAGTACTTC
.	.	TRBV9	TRBJ2-7	CASSFGTDSYEQYF	TGTGCCAGCAGCTTCGGGACGGACTCCTACGAGCAGTACTTC
.	TRBD1	TRBV19	TRBJ1-5	CASSRTGGDQPQHF	TGTGCCAGTAGTCGGACAGGGGGCGATCAGCCCCAGCATTTT
.	TRBD1	TRBV7-3	TRBJ2-1	CASSSTGINEQFF	TGTGCCAGCAGCTCGACAGGGATCAACGAGCAGTTCTTC
once	.	TRBV21-1	TRBJ2-7	CASSKRSKIAVEYEQYF	TGTGCCAGCAGCAAAAGGTCGAAGATAGCGGTGGAGTACGAGCAGTACTTC
once	TRBD1	TRBV7-8	TRBJ2-7	CASSRDRDYEQYF	TGTGCCAGCAGCCGGGACAGGGACTACGAGCAGTACTTC
.	TRBD2	TRBV13	TRBJ2-1	CASSSGLAGGGPEQFF	TGTGCCAGCAGCTCAGGATTAGCGGGAGGGGGGCCTGAGCAGTTCTTC
.	.	TRBV29-1	TRBJ2-2	CSVEVRAELRLVINTGELFF	TGCAGCGTTGAAGTTAGGGCGGAACTTAGGTTGGTGATAAACACCGGGGAGCTGTTTTTT
.	TRBD2	TRBV9	TRBJ2-1	CASSVRGSGSSYNEQFF	TGTGCCAGCAGCGTACGCGGTAGCGGGAGTTCCTACAATGAGCAGTTCTTC
.	TRBD2	TRBV25-1	TRBJ2-3	CASSEFGLAGLDTQYF	TGTGCCAGCAGTGAATTTGGCCTAGCGGGATTAGATACGCAGTATTTT
.	TRBD2	TRBV4-1	TRBJ2-2	CASSQDLGGSGPGELFF	TGCGCCAGCAGCCAAGATTTGGGGGGGAGCGGTCCCGGGGAGCTGTTTTTT
.	.	TRBV7-9	TRBJ2-5	CATLPPGRVVETQYF	TGTGCCACATTACCCCCGGGAAGGGTAGTAGAGACCCAGTACTTC
.	.	TRBV11-2	TRBJ1-1	CASSVDIDGLQYSEAFF	TGTGCCAGCAGCGTGGACATTGACGGCCTGCAGTACTCTGAAGCTTTCTTT
.	.	TRBV19	TRBJ2-3	CASSIAGDSPQYF	TGTGCCAGTAGTATAGCCGGGGATTCACCGCAGTATTTT
.	.	TRBV7-8	TRBJ2-1	CASSTAGRSYNEQFF	TGTGCCAGCAGCACAGCCGGCCGGTCCTACAATGAGCAGTTCTTC
.	.	TRBV11-2	TRBJ1-2	CASSSTTREEGSYGYTF	TGTGCCAGCAGCTCTACCACCCGCGAGGAGGGGAGCTATGGCTACACCTTC
.	.	TRBV6-4	TRBJ1-2	CASRQGLGYGYTF	TGTGCCAGCAGGCAGGGTCTGGGTTATGGCTACACCTTC
.	TRBD1	TRBV19	TRBJ1-1	CASSSGQGVSEAFF	TGTGCCAGTAGCTCGGGACAGGGGGTGTCTGAAGCTTTCTTT
.	.	TRBV5-1	TRBJ1-1	CASSLAAGMNTEAFF	TGCGCCAGCAGCTTGGCGGCAGGCATGAACACTGAAGCTTTCTTT
once	.	TRBV13	TRBJ2-7	CASSSRMGPYSYEQYF	TGTGCCAGCAGCTCCCGAATGGGGCCCTACTCCTACGAGCAGTACTTC
.	.	TRBV7-9	TRBJ2-2	CASSGSGAGTGELFF	TGTGCCAGCAGCGGATCAGGGGCGGGCACCGGGGAGCTGTTTTTT
.	TRBD2	TRBV6-6	TRBJ2-1	CATLAGTRYNEQFF	TGTGCCACCCTCGCCGGGACTAGATACAATGAGCAGTTCTTC
.	TRBD2	TRBV7-2	TRBJ2-2	CASSPPGLPELFF	TGTGCCAGCAGCCCCCCGGGACTACCGGAGCTGTTTTTT
.	.	TRBV4-1	TRBJ1-5	CASSQVPEGDQPQHF	TGCGCCAGCAGCCAAGTCCCTGAGGGGGATCAGCCCCAGCATTTT
.	.	TRBV7-9	TRBJ2-5	CASSLPEETQYF	TGTGCCAGCAGCTTACCCGAAGAGACCCAGTACTTC
.	.	TRBV5-5	TRBJ2-1	CASSLANVGWNEQFF	TGTGCCAGCAGCTTGGCCAATGTCGGTTGGAATGAGCAGTTCTTC
.	.	TRBV7-2	TRBJ2-7	CASSLGLGAYEQYF	TGTGCCAGCAGCTTAGGTCTGGGAGCCTACGAGCAGTACTTC
.	TRBD1	TRBV6-5	TRBJ1-5	CASSTTGDYNQPQHF	TGTGCCAGCAGTACGACAGGGGATTACAATCAGCCCCAGCATTTT
.	.	TRBV7-9	TRBJ1-1	CASSLASHPSGNTEAFF	TGTGCCAGCAGCTTAGCGTCCCATCCCAGTGGGAACACTGAAGCTTTCTTT